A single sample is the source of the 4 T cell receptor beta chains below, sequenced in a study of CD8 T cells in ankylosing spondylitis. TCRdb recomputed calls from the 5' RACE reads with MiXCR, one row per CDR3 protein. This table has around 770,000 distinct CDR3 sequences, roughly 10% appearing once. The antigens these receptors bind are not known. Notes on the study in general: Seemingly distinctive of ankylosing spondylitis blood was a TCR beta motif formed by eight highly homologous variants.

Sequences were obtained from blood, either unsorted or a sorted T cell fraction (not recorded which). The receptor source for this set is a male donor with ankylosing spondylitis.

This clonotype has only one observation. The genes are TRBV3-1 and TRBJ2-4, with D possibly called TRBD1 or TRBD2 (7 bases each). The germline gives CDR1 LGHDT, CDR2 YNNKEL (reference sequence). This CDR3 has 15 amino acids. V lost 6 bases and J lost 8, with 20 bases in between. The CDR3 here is CASSLNHAGGDIQYF. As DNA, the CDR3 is TGTGCCAGCAGTCTTAACCACGCAGGGGGGGACATTCAGTACTTC.

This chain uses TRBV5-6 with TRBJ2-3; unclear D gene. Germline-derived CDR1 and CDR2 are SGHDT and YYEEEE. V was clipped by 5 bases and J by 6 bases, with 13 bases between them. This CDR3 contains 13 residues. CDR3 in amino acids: CASSSQVVDTQYF. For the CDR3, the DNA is TGTGCCAGCAGTTCGCAGGTCGTGGATACGCAGTATTTT.

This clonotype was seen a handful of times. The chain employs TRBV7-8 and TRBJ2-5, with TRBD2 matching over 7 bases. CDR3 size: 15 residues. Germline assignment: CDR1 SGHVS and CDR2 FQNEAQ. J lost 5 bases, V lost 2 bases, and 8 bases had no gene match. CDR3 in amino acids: CASSLLATAGETQYF. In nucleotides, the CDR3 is TGTGCCAGCAGCTTACTAGCGACAGCGGGGGAGACCCAGTACTTC.

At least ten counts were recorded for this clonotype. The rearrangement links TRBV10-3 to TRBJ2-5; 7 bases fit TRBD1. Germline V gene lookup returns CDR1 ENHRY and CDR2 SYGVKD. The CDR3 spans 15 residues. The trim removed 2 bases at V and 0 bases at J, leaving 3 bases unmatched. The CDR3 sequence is CAISERTGYQETQYF. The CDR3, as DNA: TGTGCCATCAGTGAGAGGACAGGATACCAAGAGACCCAGTACTTC.